This T cell receptor (beta chain) was captured in a study of blood T cell repertoires in COVID-19. The wider study: Donors in the United States, Italy and Spain gave samples during acute or convalescent COVID-19. PBMCs, B-cell-depleted T cells, or T cells were the source of the cDNA or gDNA that made up the material.

Followed longitudinally, the Seattle patients had been enrolled during active infection. In the original processing: Amplifying reference gene primers gave estimates of nucleated cell counts. Sequenced by immunoSEQ multiplex PCR; TCRdb stores in-frame clones only, minus some. The D gene and trimming were derived from the DNA, and the V and J assignments and clone size from that table. The repertoire holds over 100,000 clones, with 86% as singletons. There are 13 residues in the CDR3. V was shortened by 7 bases and J by 8 bases, with 15 bases between the two germline ends. CDR1 is SGDLS, CDR2 YYNGEE, per germline.

The source material was peripheral blood. The clonotype was recovered from a woman aged 70-85 years with COVID-19, enrolled during active disease. This rearrangement joins TRBV9 to TRBJ1-4, with D unclear. This chain's CDR3 is CASSSRNLEKLFF. The CDR3 DNA reads as TGTGCCAGCTCGAGCAGGAATTTGGAAAAACTGTTTTTT.